The source of this T cell receptor beta chain is a study of blood T cell repertoires in COVID-19. Study background: Acute and convalescent COVID-19 specimens originated in the United States, Italy and Spain. Sources were T cells, B-cell-depleted T cells, or PBMCs; the material itself was cDNA or gDNA.

V gave up 3 bases and J gave up 5 bases, with 13 bases separating them. CDR1 and CDR2 (germline): KGHSH, LQKENI. The CDR3 runs 14 residues. In the source study's methods: Estimated nucleated cell counts came from reference gene primer amplification. Clones were sequenced by immunoSEQ multiplex PCR, and TCRdb holds only the in-frame ones, with some missing. V, J and clone size are taken as reported in that table, and D and trimming were inferred from the DNA itself. The sample lists 60,000 to 70,000 clones; 85% were seen once. This sequence was found in a man aged 50-59 years with acute or convalescent COVID-19. The sequenced sample consisted of peripheral blood. The rearrangement joins TRBV18 to TRBJ2-5; a possible D gene is TRBD1 (6 bases). The CDR3 DNA follows: TGTGCCAGCTCACCGAGACAGGACGCGGAGACCCAGTACTTC. Residues: CASSPRQDAETQYF.